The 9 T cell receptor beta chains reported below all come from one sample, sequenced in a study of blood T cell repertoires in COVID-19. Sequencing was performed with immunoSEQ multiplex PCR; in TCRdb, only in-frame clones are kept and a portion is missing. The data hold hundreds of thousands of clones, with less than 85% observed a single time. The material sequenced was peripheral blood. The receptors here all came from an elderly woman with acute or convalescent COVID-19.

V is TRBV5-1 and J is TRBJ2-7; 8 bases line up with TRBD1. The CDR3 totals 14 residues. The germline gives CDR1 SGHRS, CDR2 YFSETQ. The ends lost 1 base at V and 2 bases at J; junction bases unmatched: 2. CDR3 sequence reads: CASSLLTGAYEQYF. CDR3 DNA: TGCGCCAGCAGCTTGTTGACAGGGGCCTACGAGCAGTACTTC.

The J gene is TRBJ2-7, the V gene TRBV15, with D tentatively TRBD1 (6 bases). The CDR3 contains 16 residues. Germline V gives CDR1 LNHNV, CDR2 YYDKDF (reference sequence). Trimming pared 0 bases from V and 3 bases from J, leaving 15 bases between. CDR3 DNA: TGTGCCACCAGCAGAGATCGAGGACAGCACGACTACGAGCAGTACTTC. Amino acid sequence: CATSRDRGQHDYEQYF.

The CDR3 DNA follows: TGTGCCAGCAGCCAGCTGTTTTCGAGCGGGGGTTCGTCCTACGAGCAGTACTTC. It specifies CASSQLFSSGGSSYEQYF. The genes are TRBV4-2 and TRBJ2-7, with TRBD2 matching 8 bases. Germline V lookup: CDR1 LGHNA, CDR2 YNFKEQ. This CDR3 contains 18 residues. The ends lost 3 bases at V and 1 base at J; junction bases unmatched: 14.

The CDR3 protein is CASSSGQGGSPLHF. DNA of the CDR3: TGTGCCAGCAGCTCCGGACAGGGAGGTTCACCCCTCCACTTT. The chain employs TRBV6-6 and TRBJ1-6, with 8 bases fitting TRBD1. Per the germline V gene, CDR1 is MNHNY and CDR2 is SVGAGI (reference sequence). The CDR3 covers 14 residues. Trimming took 6 bases from V and 9 from J; bases not matched to a gene: 7.

The CDR3 here is CASSYGTDTQYF. CDR3 sequence (DNA): TGTGCCAGCAGTTACGGTACAGATACGCAGTATTTT. The gene calls are TRBV12-3 or TRBV12-4 and TRBJ2-3, with D unclear. This CDR3 contains 12 residues. The V gene lost 4 bases and the J gene lost 3 bases, with 5 bases spanning the gap.

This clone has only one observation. CDR3 region: CASSLGPILNTEAFF. CDR3 nucleotides: TGTGCCAGCAGCTTAGGGCCGATTTTGAACACTGAAGCTTTCTTT. This sequence joins TRBV7-2 and TRBJ1-1; no clear D gene. Between the trimmed V and J ends, which lost 1 base and 0 bases, there was a span of 9 bases. The germline V gene encodes CDR1 SGHTA and CDR2 FQGNSA. The CDR3 is made up of 15 amino acids.

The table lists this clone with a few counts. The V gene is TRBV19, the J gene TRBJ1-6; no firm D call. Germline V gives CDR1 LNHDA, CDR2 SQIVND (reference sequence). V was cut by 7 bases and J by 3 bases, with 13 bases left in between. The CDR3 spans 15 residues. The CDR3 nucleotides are TGTGCCAGTACAGAACTACCCGACTATAATTCACCCCTCCACTTT. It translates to CASTELPDYNSPLHF. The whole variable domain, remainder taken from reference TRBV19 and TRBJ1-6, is DGGITQSPKYLFRKEGQNVTLSCEQNLNHDAMYWYRQDPGQGLRLIYYSQIVNDFQKGDIAEGYSVSREKKESFPLTVTSAQKNPTAFYLCASTELPDYNSPLHFGNGTRLTVT.

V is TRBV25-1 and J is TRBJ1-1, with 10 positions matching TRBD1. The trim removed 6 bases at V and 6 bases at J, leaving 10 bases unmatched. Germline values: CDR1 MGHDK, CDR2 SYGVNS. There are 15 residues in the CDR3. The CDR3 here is CASSEATGGRAEAFF. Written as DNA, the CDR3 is TGTGCCAGCAGCGAAGCGACAGGGGGCAGGGCTGAAGCTTTCTTT. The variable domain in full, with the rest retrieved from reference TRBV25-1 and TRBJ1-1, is EADIYQTPRYLVIGTGKKITLECSQTMGHDKMYWYQQDPGMELHLIHYSYGVNSTEKGDLSSESTVSRIRTEHFPLTLESARPSHTSQYLCASSEATGGRAEAFFGQGTRLTVV.

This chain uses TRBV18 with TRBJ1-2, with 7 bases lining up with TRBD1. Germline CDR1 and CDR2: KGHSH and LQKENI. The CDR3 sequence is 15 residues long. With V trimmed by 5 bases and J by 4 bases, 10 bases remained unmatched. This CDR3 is CASSSEKGASYGYTF. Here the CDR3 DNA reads TGTGCCAGCTCATCGGAGAAGGGGGCGAGCTATGGCTACACCTTC. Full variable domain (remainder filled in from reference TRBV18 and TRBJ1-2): NAGVMQNPRHLVRRRGQEARLRCSPMKGHSHVYWYRQLPEEGLKFMVYLQKENIIDESGMPKERFSAEFPKEGPSILRIQQVVRGDSAAYFCASSSEKGASYGYTFGSGTRLTVV.